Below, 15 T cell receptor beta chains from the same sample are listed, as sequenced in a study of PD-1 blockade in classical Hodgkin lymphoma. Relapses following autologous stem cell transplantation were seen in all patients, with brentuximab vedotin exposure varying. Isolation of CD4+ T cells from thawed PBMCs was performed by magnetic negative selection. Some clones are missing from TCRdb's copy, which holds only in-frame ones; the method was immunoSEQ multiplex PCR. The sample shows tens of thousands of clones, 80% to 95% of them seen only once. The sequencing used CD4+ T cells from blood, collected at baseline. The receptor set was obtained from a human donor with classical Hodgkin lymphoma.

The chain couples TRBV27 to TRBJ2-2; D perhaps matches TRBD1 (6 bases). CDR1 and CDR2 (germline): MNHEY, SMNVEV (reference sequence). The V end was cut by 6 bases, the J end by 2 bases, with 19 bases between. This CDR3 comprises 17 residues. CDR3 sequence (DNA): TGTGCCAGCAGACTAATACTATTGGGACAAAACACCGGGGAGCTGTTTTTT. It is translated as CASRLILLGQNTGELFF.

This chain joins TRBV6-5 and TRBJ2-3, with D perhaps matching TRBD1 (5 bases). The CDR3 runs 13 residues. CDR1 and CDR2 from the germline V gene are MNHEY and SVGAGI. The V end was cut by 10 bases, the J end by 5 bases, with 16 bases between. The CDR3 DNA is TGTGCCACCCACAGGTCTGATGGAGATACGCAGTATTTT. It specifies CATHRSDGDTQYF.

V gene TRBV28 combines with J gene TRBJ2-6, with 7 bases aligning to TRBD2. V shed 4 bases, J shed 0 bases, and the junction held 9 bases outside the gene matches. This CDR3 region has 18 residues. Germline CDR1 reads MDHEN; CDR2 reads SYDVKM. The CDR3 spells CASSYHGEGISGANVLTF. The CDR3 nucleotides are TGTGCCAGCAGTTACCATGGGGAGGGTATCTCTGGGGCCAACGTCCTGACTTTC.

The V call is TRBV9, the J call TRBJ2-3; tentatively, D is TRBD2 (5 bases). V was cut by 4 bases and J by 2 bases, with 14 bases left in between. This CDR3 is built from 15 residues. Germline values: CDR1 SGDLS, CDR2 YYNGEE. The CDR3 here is CASSPGLMFTDTQYF. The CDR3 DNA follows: TGTGCCAGCAGCCCTGGACTCATGTTCACAGATACGCAGTATTTT.

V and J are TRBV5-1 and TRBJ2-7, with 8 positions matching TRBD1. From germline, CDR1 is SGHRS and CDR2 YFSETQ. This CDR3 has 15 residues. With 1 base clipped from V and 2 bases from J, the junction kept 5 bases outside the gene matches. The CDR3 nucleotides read TGCGCCAGCAGCTTGTCGTCAGGGGGCCCCTACGAGCAGTACTTC. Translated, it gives CASSLSSGGPYEQYF.

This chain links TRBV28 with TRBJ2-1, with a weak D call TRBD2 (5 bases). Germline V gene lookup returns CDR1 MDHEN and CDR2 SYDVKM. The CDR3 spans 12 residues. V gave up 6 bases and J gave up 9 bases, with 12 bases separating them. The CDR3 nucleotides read TGTGCCAGCAGACAACTAGTTGGTGAGCAGTTCTTC. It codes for CASRQLVGEQFF.

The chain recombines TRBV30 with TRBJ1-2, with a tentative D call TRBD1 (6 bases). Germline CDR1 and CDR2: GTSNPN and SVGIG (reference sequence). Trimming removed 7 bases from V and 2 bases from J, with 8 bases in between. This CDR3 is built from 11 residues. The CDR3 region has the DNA TGTGCCTCCGGACAGAACTATGGCTACACCTTC. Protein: CASGQNYGYTF.

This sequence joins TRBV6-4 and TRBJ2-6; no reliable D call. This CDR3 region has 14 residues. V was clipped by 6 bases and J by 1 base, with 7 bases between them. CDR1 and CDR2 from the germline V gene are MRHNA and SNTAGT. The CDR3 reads CASSLGSGANVLTF. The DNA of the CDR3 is TGTGCCAGCAGCCTGGGTTCTGGGGCCAACGTCCTGACTTTC.

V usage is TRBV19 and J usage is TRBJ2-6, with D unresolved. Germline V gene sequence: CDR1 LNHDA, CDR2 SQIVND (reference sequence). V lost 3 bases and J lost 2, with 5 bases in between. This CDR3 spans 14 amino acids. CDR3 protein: CASSIAAGANVLTF. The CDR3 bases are TGTGCCAGTAGTATTGCGGCTGGGGCCAACGTCCTGACTTTC.

CDR3 amino acids: CASRSLQGFSYNEQFF. CDR3 bases: TGTGCCAGCAGATCATTACAGGGTTTCTCCTACAATGAGCAGTTCTTC. The chain links TRBV27 to TRBJ2-1, with D possibly TRBD1 on 6 matching bases. This CDR3 comprises 16 residues. Per germline, CDR1 MNHEY and CDR2 SMNVEV (reference sequence). The V end was cut by 6 bases, the J end by 0 bases, with 15 bases between.

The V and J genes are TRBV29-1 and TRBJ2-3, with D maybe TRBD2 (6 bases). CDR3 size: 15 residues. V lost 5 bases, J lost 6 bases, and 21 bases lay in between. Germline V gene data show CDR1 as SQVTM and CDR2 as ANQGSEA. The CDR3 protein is CSVHWRGDLRDTQYF. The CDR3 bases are TGCAGCGTTCATTGGAGGGGCGACCTTAGGGATACGCAGTATTTT.

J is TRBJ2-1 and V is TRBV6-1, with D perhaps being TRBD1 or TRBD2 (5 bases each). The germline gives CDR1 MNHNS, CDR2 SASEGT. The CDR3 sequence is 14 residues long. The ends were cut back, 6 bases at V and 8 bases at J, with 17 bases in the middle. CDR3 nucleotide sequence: TGTGCCAGCAGCTCCGGGACCATACCAGATGAGCAGTTCTTC. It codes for CASSSGTIPDEQFF.

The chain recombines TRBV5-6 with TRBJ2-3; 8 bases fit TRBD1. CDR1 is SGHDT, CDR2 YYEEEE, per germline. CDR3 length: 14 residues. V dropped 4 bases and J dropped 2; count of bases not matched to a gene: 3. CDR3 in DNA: TGTGCCAGCAGCGACAGGGGCCCCACAGATACGCAGTATTTT. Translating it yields CASSDRGPTDTQYF.

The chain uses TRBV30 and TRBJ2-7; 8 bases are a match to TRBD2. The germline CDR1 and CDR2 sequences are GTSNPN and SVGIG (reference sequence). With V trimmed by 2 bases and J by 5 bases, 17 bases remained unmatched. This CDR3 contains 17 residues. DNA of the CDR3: TGTGCCTGGAGTCCATTCCCTGGACTAGCAACACAAGACGAGCAGTACTTC. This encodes CAWSPFPGLATQDEQYF.

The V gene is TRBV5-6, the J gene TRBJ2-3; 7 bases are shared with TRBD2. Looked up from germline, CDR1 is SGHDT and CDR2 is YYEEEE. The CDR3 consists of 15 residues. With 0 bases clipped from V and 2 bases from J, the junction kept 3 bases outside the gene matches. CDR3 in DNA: TGTGCCAGCAGCTTGGTTAGCGGGCCCACAGATACGCAGTATTTT. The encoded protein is CASSLVSGPTDTQYF.